The 9 T cell receptor beta chains given below trace back to one sample, sequenced in a study of blood T cell repertoires in COVID-19 (dated by TCRdb to the early 2020s). Receptors were amplified or captured by the immunoSEQ multiplex PCR assay. TCRdb obtained this table from immuneACCESS and retained in-frame rearrangements with V and J assigned. These tables miss some clones; where compared with another copy, unresolved V genes account for less than half of the shortfall, and the remainder is unexplained. This sample has some 180,000 clones in its table, and around 84% of those were observed once. Clones ranked in the top ten supply less than 15% of the sample. Sequencing was carried out using peripheral blood. The receptor set was obtained from a human donor in a cohort sampled during active COVID-19.

The rearrangement joins TRBV7-2 to TRBJ2-2, with 10 bases that match TRBD1. V lost 5 bases and J lost 4; bases outside the gene matches: 4. Per the germline V gene, CDR1 is SGHTA and CDR2 is FQGNSA. The length of the CDR3 is 15 residues. The CDR3 DNA follows: TGTGCCAGCAGCCGGGGACAGGGGACCACCGGGGAGCTGTTTTTT. This codes for CASSRGQGTTGELFF.

The chain links TRBV4-2 to TRBJ1-6; tentatively, D is TRBD1 (5 bases). The germline gives CDR1 LGHNA, CDR2 YNFKEQ. CDR3 size: 15 residues. The germline V and J ends were trimmed by 1 base and 5 bases, with 9 bases remaining between them. The CDR3 loop is CASSQGHRNNSPLHF. CDR3 nucleotides: TGTGCCAGCAGCCAAGGCCACAGGAATAATTCACCCCTCCACTTT.

V and J are TRBV5-8 and TRBJ2-7; 7 positions agree with TRBD1. V was clipped by 1 base and J by 0 bases; unmatched bases: 13. The germline V gene has CDR1 SGHTS and CDR2 YDEGEE. The CDR3 has 18 amino acids. The CDR3, as DNA: TGTGCCAGCAGCTTGTGGGTCAACTCCAGGGGGAGCTCCTACGAGCAGTACTTC. Residues: CASSLWVNSRGSSYEQYF.

The rearrangement joins TRBV3-1 (or the pseudogene TRBV3-2) to TRBJ2-7; TRBD2 might be the D (6 bases). Trimming removed 4 bases from V and 7 bases from J, with 17 bases in between. The CDR3 runs 14 residues. Germline CDR1 and CDR2: LGHDT and YNNKEL (reference sequence). The DNA of the CDR3 is TGTGCCAGCAGCCCCCATGGGAGGAAGACTGAGCAGTACTTC. Its translation is CASSPHGRKTEQYF.

The chain joins TRBV5-4 to TRBJ2-2; no firm D call. The CDR3 extends over 14 amino acids. The V and J ends lost 0 bases and 1 base respectively, with 4 bases between them. The germline CDR1 and CDR2 sequences are SGHNT and YYREEE (reference sequence). CDR3: CASSLGLNTGELFF. DNA for the CDR3: TGTGCCAGCAGCTTGGGGCTGAACACCGGGGAGCTGTTTTTT.

The chain couples TRBV4-2 to TRBJ1-4; 9 bases align to TRBD1. J lost 8 bases, V lost 2 bases, and 6 bases had no gene match. The CDR3 loop spans 15 amino acids. Germline loops: CDR1 LGHNA, CDR2 YNFKEQ. CDR3 nucleotide sequence: TGTGCCAGCAGCCAACCGGACAGGGGAGGCGAAAAACTGTTTTTT. Its protein is CASSQPDRGGEKLFF.

The chain is built from TRBV30 and TRBJ1-6; 7 bases line up with TRBD1. CDR3 length equals 13 residues. V lost 3 bases and J lost 8; bases outside the gene matches: 4. Per the germline V gene, CDR1 is GTSNPN and CDR2 is SVGIG (reference sequence). The CDR3 sequence: CAWSIGGDSPLHF. CDR3 DNA sequence: TGTGCCTGGAGCATAGGGGGCGATTCACCCCTCCACTTT.

This clone was seen only once. The V call is TRBV4-2, the J call TRBJ2-1, with TRBD2 identical over 8 bases. V lost 1 base to trimming and J lost 4 bases; unmatched junction nucleotides: 6. Germline V gene lookup returns CDR1 LGHNA and CDR2 YNFKEQ. This CDR3 region has 16 residues. CDR3 bases: TGTGCCAGCAGCCAAGGCCATAGCGGGACTTACAATGAGCAGTTCTTC. Amino acids: CASSQGHSGTYNEQFF.

J is TRBJ1-3 and V is TRBV7-9; TRBD1 aligns across 11 bases. The CDR3 is 17 amino acids. Germline V gene data show CDR1 as SEHNR and CDR2 as FQNEAQ (reference sequence). V was pared by 4 bases and J by 1 base, with 6 bases of the junction left unmatched. The CDR3 DNA reads as TGTGCCAGCAGCTCCTGGGGGACAGGGGGGTCTGGAAACACCATATATTTT. This sequence encodes CASSSWGTGGSGNTIYF. The variable domain in full, with the rest retrieved from reference TRBV7-9 and TRBJ1-3, is DTGVSQNPRHKITKRGQNVTFRCDPISEHNRLYWYRQTLGQGPEFLTYFQNEAQLEKSRLLSDRFSAERPKGSFSTLEIQRTEQGDSAMYLCASSSWGTGGSGNTIYFGEGSWLTVV.